This T cell receptor (beta chain) was documented in a study of Ad26.COV2.S vaccination and SARS-CoV-2 variants. About the study: Ad26.COV2.S shots went into the muscle once or twice, 56 days apart.

The germline CDR1 and CDR2 sequences are SGHDN and FVKESK. The CDR3 runs 11 residues. V lost 4 bases and J lost 4, with 5 bases in between. Study results and caveats: Vaccine recipients posted higher spike-specific TCR breadth than their placebo counterparts. Total responses of T cells may have been underestimated by the analyses of TCR breadth and depth.

The table came from immunoSEQ multiplex PCR; TCRdb's copy has only in-frame clones and leaves some out. The table lists about 400,000 clones, about nine tenths of them singletons. Concerning this clone: Its antigen is not identified. This sample also contains other DNA sequences that code for the same CDR3.

As to treatment: 19 received Ad26.COV2.S at low or high dose, single or two shots; about 5 received placebo; per-sample allocation not given. Collection of the samples took place on day 63 after the first injection of vaccine or placebo. The source material was peripheral blood, sampled in a trial of Ad26.COV2.S vaccine versus placebo. This sequence joins TRBV14 and TRBJ2-7, with no clear D. This TCR was sampled from a person aged 18-65 years who received the Ad26.COV2.S COVID-19 vaccine or a placebo. In DNA, the CDR3 is TGTGCCAGCAGCCGAGCTTACGAGCAGTACTTC. Translated, it gives CASSRAYEQYF. Full variable domain (outside the CDR3, taken from reference TRBV14 and TRBJ2-7): EAGVTQFPSHSVIEKGQTVTLRCDPISGHDNLYWYRRVMGKEIKFLLHFVKESKQDESGMPNNRFLAERTGGTYSTLKVQPAELEDSGVYFCASSRAYEQYFGPGTRLTVT.